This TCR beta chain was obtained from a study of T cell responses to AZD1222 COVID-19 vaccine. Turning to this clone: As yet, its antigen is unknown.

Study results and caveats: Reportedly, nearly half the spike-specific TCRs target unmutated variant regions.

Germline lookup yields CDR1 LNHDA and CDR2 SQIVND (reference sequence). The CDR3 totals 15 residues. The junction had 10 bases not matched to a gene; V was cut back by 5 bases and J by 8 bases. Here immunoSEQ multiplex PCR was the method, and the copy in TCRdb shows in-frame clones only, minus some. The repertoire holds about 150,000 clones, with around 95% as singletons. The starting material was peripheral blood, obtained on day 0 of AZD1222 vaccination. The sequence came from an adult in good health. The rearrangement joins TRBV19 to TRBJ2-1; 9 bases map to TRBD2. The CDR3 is CASSSYSGRLDEQFF. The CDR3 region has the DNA TGTGCCAGTAGTTCATATAGCGGGAGATTGGATGAGCAGTTCTTC.